This T cell receptor beta chain came from a study of blood T cell repertoires in COVID-19. Across the whole study: Some COVID-19 samples were acute and others convalescent; all came from the United States, Italy and Spain.

This clone has only one observation. TCRdb's table, derived via immunoSEQ multiplex PCR, lists solely in-frame clones and lacks some. The sample lists fewer than 55,000 clones; roughly 86% were seen once. This CDR3 spans 14 amino acids. V lost 3 bases and J lost 0, with 9 bases in between. Germline V gene sequence: CDR1 MNHEY, CDR2 SMNVEV (reference sequence). Sequencing was performed on peripheral blood. This receptor was taken from a woman aged 60-70 years with acute or convalescent COVID-19. The chain combines TRBV27 with TRBJ2-7; D remains ambiguous. For the CDR3, the DNA is TGTGCCAGCAGTTTTGTACCGGGCTCCTACGAGCAGTACTTC. Translated, it gives CASSFVPGSYEQYF.